The rows below give T cell receptor beta chains drawn from one sample of a study of blood T cell repertoires in COVID-19. Using immunoSEQ multiplex PCR, the repertoire was profiled, and TCRdb retains in-frame clones only, with some absent. The top ten hold 1% to 1.5% of the sample, which has around 280,000 clones, around 86% seen once. The sample was peripheral blood. The receptor set was obtained from a man aged 65-85 years with acute or convalescent COVID-19. Both conserved end residues are part of each CDR3. A D gene is named only where the DNA matches it firmly. The size entry is marked missing in some rows and otherwise reads once, few, many or a size class.

D gene	J gene	clone size	V gene	CDR3 protein	CDR3 DNA
TRBD1	TRBJ1-2	once	TRBV20-1	CSASQGADYGYTF	TGCAGTGCTAGTCAGGGGGCGGATTACGGCTACACCTTC
TRBD1	TRBJ1-2	NA	TRBV7-2	CASSPTWGQGHGIYGYTF	TGTGCCAGCAGCCCCACGTGGGGACAGGGCCACGGGATCTATGGCTACACCTTC
NA	TRBJ2-3	NA	TRBV5-5	CASSLAGATGADTQYF	TGTGCCAGCAGCTTGGCCGGAGCCACGGGGGCAGATACGCAGTATTTT
NA	TRBJ1-6	NA	TRBV6-5	CASRSRDVSPLHF	TGTGCCAGCAGGTCGCGGGATGTTTCACCCCTCCACTTT
NA	TRBJ1-2	NA	TRBV6-5	CASSIPGYSYGYTF	TGTGCCAGCAGTATTCCGGGATATTCCTATGGCTACACCTTC
TRBD1	TRBJ1-4	once	TRBV5-1	CASSSGTGNEKLFF	TGCGCCAGCAGCTCCGGGACAGGAAATGAAAAACTGTTTTTT
TRBD1	TRBJ1-4	NA	TRBV5-6	CASNRGLTNEKLFF	TGTGCCAGCAACAGGGGGTTAACTAATGAAAAACTGTTTTTT
NA	TRBJ2-2	NA	TRBV6-2/TRBV6-3	CASSLAESTGELFF	TGTGCCAGCAGTTTAGCGGAGAGCACCGGGGAGCTGTTTTTT
TRBD2	TRBJ2-1	NA	TRBV5-1	CASSLGSSGYLYEQFF	TGCGCCAGCAGCTTGGGCTCTAGCGGTTATCTTTATGAGCAGTTCTTC
TRBD2	TRBJ2-1	NA	TRBV24-1	CATSDRGGLADYNEQFF	TGTGCCACCAGTGACAGAGGGGGACTAGCGGATTACAATGAGCAGTTCTTC
TRBD1	TRBJ2-7	NA	TRBV6-5	CASRRGTGVYEQYF	TGTGCCAGCAGGCGGGGGACAGGGGTCTACGAGCAGTACTTC
NA	TRBJ2-6	NA	TRBV5-4	CASSLGGASGANVLTF	TGTGCCAGCAGCTTAGGTGGGGCGTCTGGGGCCAACGTCCTGACTTTC
TRBD1	TRBJ1-1	NA	TRBV7-2	CASSLNRGNFAAFF	TGTGCCAGCAGCTTAAACAGGGGAAATTTTGCAGCTTTCTTT
TRBD1	TRBJ1-6	once	TRBV7-2	CASSLQGVHNSPLHF	TGTGCCAGCAGCTTACAGGGGGTACATAATTCACCCCTCCACTTT
NA	TRBJ1-4	NA	TRBV2	CASSDSRISTNEKLFF	TGTGCCAGCAGTGATTCGAGAATCTCAACTAATGAAAAACTGTTTTTT
NA	TRBJ2-7	once	TRBV18	CASSAGQRAYEQYF	TGTGCCAGCTCAGCGGGACAGAGAGCCTACGAGCAGTACTTC
TRBD2	TRBJ2-1	NA	TRBV9	CASSVTAGGPNEQFF	TGTGCCAGCAGCGTAACCGCGGGAGGGCCGAATGAGCAGTTCTTC
NA	TRBJ2-7	few	TRBV4-2	CASSQEWGPAYEQYF	TGTGCCAGCAGCCAAGAGTGGGGGCCAGCCTACGAGCAGTACTTC
NA	TRBJ2-6	NA	TRBV6-1	CASSEVPGAGANVLTF	TGTGCCAGCAGTGAAGTGCCAGGGGCTGGGGCCAACGTCCTGACTTTC
NA	TRBJ1-1	NA	TRBV18	CASSPRSNTEAFF	TGTGCCAGCTCACCGAGGTCGAACACTGAAGCTTTCTTT
TRBD1	TRBJ1-5	NA	TRBV7-9	CASSPGDRLNQPQHF	TGTGCCAGCAGCCCGGGGGACAGGCTCAATCAGCCCCAGCATTTT
TRBD2	TRBJ2-7	NA	TRBV10-1	CASSESREGQQYF	TGCGCCAGCAGTGAGTCGCGGGAGGGCCAGCAGTACTTC
TRBD1	TRBJ1-5	NA	TRBV13	CASSLGTGEDQPQHF	TGTGCCAGCAGCTTAGGGACAGGGGAGGATCAGCCCCAGCATTTT
TRBD1	TRBJ1-5	NA	TRBV7-9	CASSTGTGVKHF	TGTGCCAGCAGCACGGGGACAGGGGTTAAGCATTTT
TRBD1	TRBJ2-7	NA	TRBV4-3	CASSQGDRPPYEQYF	TGCGCCAGCAGCCAAGGGGACAGGCCCCCCTACGAGCAGTACTTC
NA	TRBJ1-2	NA	TRBV3-1/TRBV3-2	CASVTGSRGGYTF	TGTGCCAGCGTTACAGGGTCCCGGGGTGGCTACACCTTC
NA	TRBJ2-4	NA	TRBV10-1	CASSAGEGNIQYF	TGCGCCAGCAGTGCAGGGGAAGGAAACATTCAGTACTTC
TRBD2	TRBJ2-3	NA	TRBV30	CAWSESGSATQYF	TGTGCCTGGAGCGAGAGCGGGAGCGCGACGCAGTATTTT
TRBD1	TRBJ1-1	NA	TRBV28	CASSPGQGSTEAFF	TGTGCCAGCAGCCCGGGACAGGGGAGCACTGAAGCTTTCTTT
NA	TRBJ1-2	NA	TRBV2	CASSVDGNSNYGYTF	TGTGCCAGCAGTGTCGACGGCAACAGTAACTATGGCTACACCTTC
NA	TRBJ1-3	NA	TRBV7-2	CASSPSGGNTIYF	TGTGCCAGCAGCCCATCCGGTGGAAACACCATATATTTT
NA	TRBJ2-3	NA	TRBV6-5	CASRRTVNTDTQYF	TGTGCCAGCAGGCGGACAGTAAACACAGATACGCAGTATTTT
TRBD1	TRBJ1-1	NA	TRBV5-4	CASGSGQMNTEAFF	TGTGCCAGCGGCTCGGGACAGATGAACACTGAAGCTTTCTTT
NA	TRBJ1-1	NA	TRBV24-1	CATSDPGSGATEAFF	TGTGCCACCAGTGATCCTGGTTCAGGGGCCACTGAAGCTTTCTTT
TRBD1	TRBJ2-2	NA	TRBV14	CASSRDRGRGTGELFF	TGTGCCAGCAGCCGGGACAGGGGGCGAGGCACCGGGGAGCTGTTTTTT
NA	TRBJ2-1	NA	TRBV18	CASSLSGAANNEQFF	TGTGCCAGCTCACTGTCTGGGGCGGCAAACAATGAGCAGTTCTTC
TRBD1	TRBJ1-5	NA	TRBV28	CASSEGQVSNQPQHF	TGTGCCAGCAGTGAAGGACAGGTTAGCAATCAGCCCCAGCATTTT
TRBD1	TRBJ2-7	NA	TRBV6-1	CASRLGTGFEQYF	TGTGCCAGCAGGCTCGGGACAGGGTTCGAGCAGTACTTC
NA	TRBJ1-4	NA	TRBV5-1	CASSGWGGDEKLFF	TGCGCCAGCAGTGGCTGGGGAGGCGATGAAAAACTGTTTTTT
NA	TRBJ1-1	NA	TRBV6-5	CASSYSRQVNTEAFF	TGTGCCAGCAGTTACTCACGGCAGGTTAACACTGAAGCTTTCTTT
TRBD1	TRBJ1-2	few	TRBV7-9	CASSQTGDHTGYTF	TGTGCCAGCAGCCAAACAGGGGACCATACGGGCTACACCTTC
NA	TRBJ1-6	NA	TRBV28	CASGLRLYNSPLHF	TGTGCCAGCGGGTTAAGACTGTATAATTCACCCCTCCACTTT
TRBD1	TRBJ1-1	NA	TRBV4-2	CASSQPGQANTEAFF	TGTGCCAGCAGCCAGCCCGGACAGGCGAACACTGAAGCTTTCTTT
TRBD2	TRBJ2-5	NA	TRBV5-4	CASSPRTSGGQETQYF	TGTGCCAGCAGCCCCCGGACTAGCGGGGGACAAGAGACCCAGTACTTC
TRBD1	TRBJ2-5	once	TRBV4-2	CASSPGTGVETQYF	TGTGCCAGCAGCCCAGGGACAGGGGTAGAGACCCAGTACTTC
TRBD2	TRBJ2-3	NA	TRBV10-3	CAISDSLAGGIDTQYF	TGTGCCATCAGTGATTCGCTAGCGGGAGGAATAGATACGCAGTATTTT